The clone carrying this TCR beta chain showed up many times. Its antigen is as yet unknown. The ends lost 8 bases at V and 3 bases at J; junction bases unmatched: 18. CDR1 and CDR2 from the germline V gene are MNHNS and SASEGT. CDR3 size: 18 residues. The data were taken from a study of T cells in Graves' hyperthyroidism and ophthalmopathy. Across the whole study: Peripheral blood samples were taken at initial diagnosis, prior to any treatment.

TCR beta CDR3 regions were amplified from RNA. The HTBI set primed first-round TCR CDR3 RT-PCR. TCRdb ran MiXCR on the multiplex PCR reads and lists one entry per CDR3 protein. The sample has about 380,000 distinct CDR3 sequences, 13% to 15% seen once. Points from the study as a whole: In blood, most of the thyroid clonotypes expanded above 0.001 were also present.

Material: blood. The source of this sequence is a woman younger than 45 with Graves' ophthalmopathy. The chain carries TRBV6-1 and TRBJ2-1, with 8 bases lining up with TRBD2. DNA for the CDR3: TGTGCCAGCGGAGGGGGGACTAGGATCCCCCGGGTCTACAATGAGCAGTTCTTC. It yields the protein CASGGGTRIPRVYNEQFF.